This record looks at one T cell receptor beta chain sequence and its context. This table comes from immunoSEQ multiplex PCR, and its TCRdb copy is limited to in-frame clones, with some not included. The data show about 36,000 clones, approximately 93% seen once. The sample is drawn from a study of T cell changes during pregnancy in multiple sclerosis. The germline V and J ends were trimmed by 4 bases and 2 bases, with 10 bases remaining between them. This CDR3 spans 14 amino acids. The germline gives CDR1 SGDLS, CDR2 YYNGEE. The specimen comprised CD4+ T cells from peripheral blood mononuclear cells, sampled in the first trimester of pregnancy. This clonotype was obtained from a female donor with multiple sclerosis, enrolled in a pregnancy study. The chain is built from TRBV9 and TRBJ1-3; D gene uncertain. CDR3 nucleotides: TGTGCCAGCAGCACCGGTACCACTGGAAACACCATATATTTT. This translates into CASSTGTTGNTIYF.